This T cell receptor (beta chain) was profiled in a study of T-cell memory formation after mild COVID-19. Comments on this clonotype: Its target is not known.

Broader study findings: Contracting CD4+ clones sat mainly in CM and EM; CD8+ in EMRA. SARS-CoV-2 specificity was not confirmed for second-wave clones peaking on day 37. Later expanders leaned CD4+, whereas day 15 to 85 contracting clones were balanced CD4/CD8.

Trimming cost V 2 bases and J 2 bases, with 16 bases left between them. CDR1 and CDR2 (germline): MNHNY, SVGAGI (reference sequence). This CDR3 is built from 18 residues. After 5'RACE with constant-segment primers, TCR alpha and TCR beta cDNA libraries carrying sample barcodes and UMIs were obtained. One entry per CDR3 protein, called by TCRdb with MiXCR from the 5' RACE reads. The table has 80,000 to 130,000 distinct CDR3 sequences, 11% seen once; the top ten hold more than 35%. This receptor was taken from a man in his late teens or twenties who had mild COVID-19 (a few samples of this study predate the infection). Cell type and time point are not known. The sample consisted of PBMCs or a T cell subset sorted from them (not recorded which). The V call is TRBV6-6, the J call TRBJ2-6; D is perhaps TRBD1 (5 bases). The CDR3 region has the DNA TGTGCCAGCAGTTACGAAGGGGCGAGGTCGGCTGGGGCCAACGTCCTGACTTTC. Amino acid sequence: CASSYEGARSAGANVLTF.